Each of the 25 T cell receptor beta chains below was sequenced from the same sample in a study of T cells after yellow fever vaccination. MiXCR, run by TCRdb on the 5' RACE reads, gives a single entry per CDR3 protein. This sample has some 240,000 distinct CDR3 sequences; approximately 3% occur once, and the top ten carry less than 3.5%. The material sequenced was CD4+ T cells sorted from PBMCs, taken 10 days after the yellow fever booster vaccination. The receptors come from a man younger than 30 who received the YFV17D yellow fever vaccine.

This clonotype was detected many times. This chain uses TRBV4-3 with TRBJ2-5; either TRBD1 or TRBD2 may fit D (5 bases each). This CDR3 has 17 residues. CDR1 LGHNA and CDR2 YSLEER come from the germline V gene. The ends were cut back, 0 bases at V and 1 base at J, with 15 bases in the middle. The CDR3 DNA reads TGCGCCAGCAGCCAAGAGTATACGGGACGTACCCAAGAGACCCAGTACTTC. Translated: CASSQEYTGRTQETQYF.

There are many counts of this clonotype. The rearrangement uses TRBV5-1 and TRBJ1-1, with 8 nucleotides matching TRBD1. Looked up from germline, CDR1 is SGHRS and CDR2 is YFSETQ. The CDR3 sequence is 16 residues long. V shed 4 bases, J shed 5 bases, and the junction held 13 bases outside the gene matches. The CDR3 DNA is TGCGCCAGCAGCACCAAAGGGACAGGTCCGCGGACTGAAGCTTTCTTT. Translating it yields CASSTKGTGPRTEAFF.

The CDR3 DNA reads as TGCAGTGCTCGTAAGACGGCGTCCTACAATGAGCAGTTCTTC. Translating it yields CSARKTASYNEQFF. The J gene is TRBJ2-1, the V gene TRBV20-1; D call uncertain. Trimming shortened V by 5 bases and J by 1 base, and 12 bases separated the two germline ends. Germline CDR1 DFQATT, CDR2 SNEGSKA (reference sequence). This CDR3 comprises 14 residues.

The table lists this clonotype with many counts. V is TRBV7-8 and J is TRBJ2-1; weak D call: TRBD2 (6 bases). CDR1 SGHVS and CDR2 FQNEAQ come from the germline V gene. The V gene lost 7 bases and the J gene lost 0 bases, with 13 bases spanning the gap. The CDR3 is 15 residues long. The CDR3 here is CASTLAGPSYNEQFF. CDR3 nucleotides: TGTGCCAGCACCCTCGCGGGGCCCTCCTACAATGAGCAGTTCTTC. The full variable domain, its missing parts supplied by reference TRBV7-8 and TRBJ2-1, is GAGVSQSPRYKVAKRGQDVALRCDPISGHVSLFWYQQALGQGPEFLTYFQNEAQLDKSGLPSDRFFAERPEGSVSTLKIQRTQQEDSAVYLCASTLAGPSYNEQFFGPGTRLTVL.

This clonotype was observed at least ten times. J is TRBJ1-4 and V is TRBV28; the D gene is possibly TRBD1 (6 bases). Germline lookup yields CDR1 MDHEN and CDR2 SYDVKM. The CDR3 is 14 amino acids. The CDR3 here is CAGRGAATNEKLFF. CDR3 in DNA: TGTGCGGGCCGGGGGGCAGCAACTAATGAAAAACTGTTTTTT.

This clonotype was seen more than once but under ten times. V is TRBV7-9 and J is TRBJ2-1; possible D gene TRBD1, 6 bases. The V end lost 8 bases, the J end lost 10 bases, and 9 bases lay between the germline ends. Germline V gene lookup returns CDR1 SEHNR and CDR2 FQNEAQ (reference sequence). The CDR3 runs 10 residues. The CDR3 nucleotides read TGTGCCAGCGGGACATTGGAGCAGTTCTTC. Its translation is CASGTLEQFF. Looking up the rest from reference TRBV7-9 and TRBJ2-1 gives the full variable domain: DTGVSQNPRHKITKRGQNVTFRCDPISEHNRLYWYRQTLGQGPEFLTYFQNEAQLEKSRLLSDRFSAERPKGSFSTLEIQRTEQGDSAMYLCASGTLEQFFGPGTRLTVL.

V is TRBV5-4 and J is TRBJ2-7, with no clear D. The CDR3 contains 12 residues. In germline, CDR1 is SGHNT, CDR2 YYREEE (reference sequence). V gave up 4 bases and J gave up 3 bases, with 8 bases separating them. CDR3: CASSNTYYEQYF. The CDR3 DNA reads as TGTGCCAGCAGCAATACGTACTACGAGCAGTACTTC.

The sample holds a few counts of this clonotype. This chain connects TRBV12-3 or TRBV12-4 to TRBJ2-2; D is perhaps TRBD2 (7 bases). The CDR3 loop spans 15 amino acids. Trimming removed 6 bases at V and 8 bases at J, with 19 bases between. CDR3 loop: CASRTIAGAGGELFF. In DNA, the CDR3 is TGTGCCAGCAGAACTATTGCGGGGGCCGGGGGGGAGCTGTTTTTT.

This clonotype came up many times. The chain uses TRBV7-8 and TRBJ1-5; D is uncertain. Germline V gives CDR1 SGHVS, CDR2 FQNEAQ. This CDR3 comprises 12 residues. Deletions cut 4 bases from V and 7 bases from J, with 8 bases between. The CDR3 DNA sequence: TGTGCCAGCAGCTCTCAAGACCAGCCCCAGCATTTT. Its protein is CASSSQDQPQHF.

A few counts support this clonotype. In DNA form, the CDR3 reads TGCAGTGCTCGTCGACAGAATAATTCACCCCTCCACTTT. It translates to CSARRQNNSPLHF. This chain joins TRBV20-1 and TRBJ1-6, with a possible D match to TRBD1 (5 bases). CDR3 length equals 13 residues. Germline V gene sequence: CDR1 DFQATT, CDR2 SNEGSKA (reference sequence). Trimming removed 5 bases at V and 5 bases at J, with 10 bases between.

This clonotype has a count of ten or more. V is TRBV20-1 and J is TRBJ1-4; a weak D match, TRBD1 (5 bases). This CDR3 has 14 amino acids. V was trimmed by 5 bases and J by 7 bases, leaving 17 bases between them. Germline V lookup: CDR1 DFQATT, CDR2 SNEGSKA (reference sequence). The CDR3 sequence is CSARGTPAGEKLFF. The CDR3 DNA is TGCAGTGCTCGAGGGACGCCGGCAGGTGAAAAACTGTTTTTT.

This clonotype was counted at least ten times. The rearrangement links TRBV27 to TRBJ2-4; weak D call: TRBD2 (6 bases). This CDR3 comprises 17 residues. CDR1 and CDR2 (germline): MNHEY, SMNVEV (reference sequence). V lost 8 bases and J 0 bases, leaving 20 bases between the germline ends. The CDR3 reads CASSPQSRGLAKNIQYF. The DNA for the CDR3 is TGTGCCAGCTCCCCGCAGTCGAGGGGACTAGCCAAAAACATTCAGTACTTC.

This clonotype has a handful of counts. The gene calls are TRBV7-2 and TRBJ2-5, with D hard to call. Germline V CDR1 and CDR2: SGHTA, FQGNSA. V lost 1 base to trimming and J lost 5 bases, with 11 bases between them. The CDR3 spans 14 residues. CDR3 bases: TGTGCCAGCAGCTTAGGAGCATCTCACGAGACCCAGTACTTC. Translating it yields CASSLGASHETQYF.

This rearrangement joins TRBV18 to TRBJ2-5; D gene uncertain. V was pared by 3 bases and J by 1 base, with 6 bases between. CDR3 length equals 13 residues. CDR1 and CDR2 (germline): KGHSH, LQKENI. The CDR3 is CASSPMIQETQYF. The CDR3 nucleotides are TGTGCCAGCTCACCGATGATCCAAGAGACCCAGTACTTC.

This clonotype was detected only a few times. The chain employs TRBV10-3 and TRBJ2-7; 10 bases align to TRBD2. Germline trimming cut 3 bases from V and 4 bases from J; bases unmatched to any gene: 6. This CDR3 spans 15 amino acids. CDR1 and CDR2 (germline): ENHRY, SYGVKD. The CDR3 region is CAISDFTSGDYEQYF. The DNA for the CDR3 is TGTGCCATCAGTGATTTCACTAGCGGGGATTACGAGCAGTACTTC.

This clonotype has at least ten counts. The V gene is TRBV20-1, the J gene TRBJ2-7, with 7 bases lining up with TRBD2. The CDR3 runs 12 residues. CDR1 and CDR2 from the germline V gene are DFQATT and SNEGSKA (reference sequence). V was pared by 1 base and J by 6 bases, with 3 bases of the junction left unmatched. The CDR3 region is CSARGLAREQYV. The CDR3 DNA reads as TGCAGTGCTAGAGGACTAGCCCGCGAGCAGTACGTC.

This clonotype has at least ten counts. V and J are TRBV7-2 and TRBJ2-5, with TRBD1 matching over 10 bases. CDR1 and CDR2 from the germline V gene are SGHTA and FQGNSA. The CDR3 extends over 14 amino acids. V lost 11 bases, J lost 2 bases, and 8 bases stayed unmatched. CDR3 residues: CAGPGQGPQETQYF. DNA of the CDR3: TGTGCCGGGCCGGGACAGGGGCCTCAAGAGACCCAGTACTTC.

This clonotype was detected many times. The chain carries TRBV5-1 and TRBJ2-3; D tentatively reads TRBD1 or TRBD2 (5 bases each). The length of the CDR3 is 14 residues. In germline, CDR1 is SGHRS, CDR2 YFSETQ. With 0 bases removed from V and 4 bases from J, the gap between germline ends came to 9 bases. CDR3 in amino acids: CASSLVGDADTQYF. DNA for the CDR3: TGCGCCAGCAGCTTGGTTGGGGACGCAGATACGCAGTATTTT. The variable domain in full, completed from reference TRBV5-1 and TRBJ2-3, reads KAGVTQTPRYLIKTRGQQVTLSCSPISGHRSVSWYQQTPGQGLQFLFEYFSETQRNKGNFPGRFSGRQFSNSRSEMNVSTLELGDSALYLCASSLVGDADTQYFGPGTRLTVL.

This chain connects TRBV7-6 to TRBJ1-1; D call uncertain. Trimming removed 1 base from V and 1 base from J, with 10 bases in between. The CDR3 covers 15 residues. Germline V gene sequence: CDR1 SGHVS, CDR2 FNYEAQ. The CDR3 DNA reads as TGTGCCAGCAGCTTAGTAGAGCAGCCGAACACTGAAGCTTTCTTT. Translated, it gives CASSLVEQPNTEAFF.

V is TRBV6-5 and J is TRBJ2-2; 9 bases fit TRBD1. The CDR3 runs to 14 residues. Germline loops: CDR1 MNHEY, CDR2 SVGAGI. The ends lost 5 bases at V and 8 bases at J; junction bases unmatched: 6. The CDR3 DNA sequence: TGTGCCAGCAGTCGAACAGGGGGCTCGGGGGAGCTGTTTTTT. This gives the protein CASSRTGGSGELFF.

Ten or more counts support this clonotype. V and J are TRBV18 and TRBJ2-4; TRBD1 might be the D (6 bases). CDR3 length: 14 residues. V lost 0 bases, J lost 3 bases, and 6 bases lay in between. Germline V gene sequence: CDR1 KGHSH, CDR2 LQKENI. The CDR3 loop is CASSPPGGKNIQYF. The CDR3 bases are TGTGCCAGCTCACCACCAGGGGGCAAAAACATTCAGTACTTC.

This clonotype was counted at least ten times. V usage is TRBV11-2 and J usage is TRBJ2-3; 8 bases fit TRBD2. The CDR3 spans 14 residues. The germline gives CDR1 SGHAT, CDR2 FQNNGV. V was clipped by 6 bases and J by 6 bases; unmatched bases: 8. The DNA of the CDR3 is TGTGCCAGCAGAAGCCGGGGGGGGCCTGATACGCAGTATTTT. This translates into CASRSRGGPDTQYF.

This clonotype occurred a few times. V usage is TRBV3-1 and J usage is TRBJ1-1, with a tentative D call TRBD1 (5 bases). V was pared by 3 bases and J by 6 bases, with 8 bases between. The CDR3 is made up of 12 amino acids. Germline-derived CDR1 and CDR2 are LGHDT and YNNKEL (reference sequence). The CDR3, as DNA: TGTGCCAGCAGCCATTGGGGGGCTGAAGCTTTCTTT. This sequence encodes CASSHWGAEAFF.

V and J are TRBV5-1 and TRBJ1-1; D uncertain. The CDR3 is 14 residues long. The germline V and J ends were trimmed by 4 bases and 1 base, with 11 bases remaining between them. The V gene's germline CDR1 is SGHRS and CDR2 YFSETQ. The CDR3 reads CASSQIASNTEAFF. The CDR3, as DNA: TGCGCCAGCAGCCAAATAGCCTCGAACACTGAAGCTTTCTTT.

The V gene is TRBV20-1, the J gene TRBJ1-2, with 9 bases identical to TRBD1. V lost 3 bases, J lost 5 bases, and 7 bases stayed unmatched. CDR1 is DFQATT, CDR2 SNEGSKA, per germline (reference sequence). CDR3 length equals 14 residues. This chain's CDR3 is CSASTAGTGYGYTF. As DNA, the CDR3 is TGCAGTGCTAGTACCGCGGGGACAGGGTATGGCTACACCTTC.